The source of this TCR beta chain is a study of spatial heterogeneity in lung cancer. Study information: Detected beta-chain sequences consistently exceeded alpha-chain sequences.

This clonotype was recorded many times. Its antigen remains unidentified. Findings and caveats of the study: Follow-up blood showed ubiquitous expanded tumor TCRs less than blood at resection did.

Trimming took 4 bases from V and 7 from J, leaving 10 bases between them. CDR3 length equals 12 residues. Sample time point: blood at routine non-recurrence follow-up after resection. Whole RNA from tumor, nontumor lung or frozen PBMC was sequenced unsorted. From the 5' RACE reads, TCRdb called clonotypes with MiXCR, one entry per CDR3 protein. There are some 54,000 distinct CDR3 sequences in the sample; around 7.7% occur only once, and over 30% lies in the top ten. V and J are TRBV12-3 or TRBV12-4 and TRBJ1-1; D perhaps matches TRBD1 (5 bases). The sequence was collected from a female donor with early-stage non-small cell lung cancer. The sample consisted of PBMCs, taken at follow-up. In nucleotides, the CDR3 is TGTGCCAGCAGTTCCCGACAGTATGAAGCTTTCTTT. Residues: CASSSRQYEAFF.